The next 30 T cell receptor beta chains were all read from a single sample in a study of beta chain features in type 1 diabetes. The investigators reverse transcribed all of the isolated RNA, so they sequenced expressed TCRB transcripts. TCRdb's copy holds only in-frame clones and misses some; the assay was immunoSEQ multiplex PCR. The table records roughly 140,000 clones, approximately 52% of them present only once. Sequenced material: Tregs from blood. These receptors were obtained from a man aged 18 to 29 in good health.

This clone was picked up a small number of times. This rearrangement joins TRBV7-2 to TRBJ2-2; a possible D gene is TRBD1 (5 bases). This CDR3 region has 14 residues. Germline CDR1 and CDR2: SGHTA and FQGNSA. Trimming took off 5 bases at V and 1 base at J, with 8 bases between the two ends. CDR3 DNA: TGTGCCAGCAGCCCAGACAGGAACACCGGGGAGCTGTTTTTT. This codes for CASSPDRNTGELFF. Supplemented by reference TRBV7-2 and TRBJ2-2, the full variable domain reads GAGVSQSPSNKVTEKGKDVELRCDPISGHTALYWYRQSLGQGLEFLIYFQGNSAPDKSGLPSDRFSAERTGGSVSTLTIQRTQQEDSAVYLCASSPDRNTGELFFGEGSRLTVL.

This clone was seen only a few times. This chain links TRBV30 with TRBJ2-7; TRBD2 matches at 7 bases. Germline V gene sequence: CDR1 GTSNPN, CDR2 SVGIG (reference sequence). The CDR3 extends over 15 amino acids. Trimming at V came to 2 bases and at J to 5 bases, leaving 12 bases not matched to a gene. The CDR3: CAWSKLRRGLHEQYF. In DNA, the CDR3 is TGTGCCTGGAGTAAGCTTCGGCGGGGGTTACACGAGCAGTACTTC.

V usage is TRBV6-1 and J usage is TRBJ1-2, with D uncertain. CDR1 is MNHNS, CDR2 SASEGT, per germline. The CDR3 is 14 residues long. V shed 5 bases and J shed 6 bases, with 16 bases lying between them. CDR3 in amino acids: CASSPNRRDHGYTF. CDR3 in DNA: TGTGCCAGCAGTCCGAATCGGAGGGATCATGGCTACACCTTC.

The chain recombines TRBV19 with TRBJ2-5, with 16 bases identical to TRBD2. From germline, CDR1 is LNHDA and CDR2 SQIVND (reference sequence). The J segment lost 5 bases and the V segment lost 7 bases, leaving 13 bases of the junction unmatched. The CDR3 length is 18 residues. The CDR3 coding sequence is TGTGCCAGTACCTCCGGGACTAGCGGGAGGGCCCTCGTGGAGACCCAGTACTTC. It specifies CASTSGTSGRALVETQYF.

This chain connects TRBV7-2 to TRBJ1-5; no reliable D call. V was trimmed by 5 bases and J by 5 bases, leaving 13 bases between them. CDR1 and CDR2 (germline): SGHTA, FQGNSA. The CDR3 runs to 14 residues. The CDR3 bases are TGTGCCAGCAGCCCCCTGAGTCCTTATCAGCCCCAGCATTTT. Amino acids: CASSPLSPYQPQHF. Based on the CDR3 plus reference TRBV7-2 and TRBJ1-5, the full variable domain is GAGVSQSPSNKVTEKGKDVELRCDPISGHTALYWYRQSLGQGLEFLIYFQGNSAPDKSGLPSDRFSAERTGGSVSTLTIQRTQQEDSAVYLCASSPLSPYQPQHFGDGTRLSIL.

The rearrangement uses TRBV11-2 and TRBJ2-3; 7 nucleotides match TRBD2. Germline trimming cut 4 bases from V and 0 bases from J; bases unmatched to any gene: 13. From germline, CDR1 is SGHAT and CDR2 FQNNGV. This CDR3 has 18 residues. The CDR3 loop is CASSSRSAGGSSTDTQYF. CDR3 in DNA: TGTGCCAGCAGCTCCCGATCGGCCGGCGGGAGTAGCACAGATACGCAGTATTTT. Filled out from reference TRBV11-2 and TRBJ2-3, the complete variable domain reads EAGVAQSPRYKIIEKRQSVAFWCNPISGHATLYWYQQILGQGPKLLIQFQNNGVVDDSQLPKDRFSAERLKGVDSTLKIQPAKLEDSAVYLCASSSRSAGGSSTDTQYFGPGTRLTVL.

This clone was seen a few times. Written as DNA, the CDR3 is TGTGCCAGCAGCTTAAGGACAGAGGCACGGGAGCAGTACTTC. Translated: CASSLRTEAREQYF. V and J are TRBV7-2 and TRBJ2-7, with D possibly TRBD1 on 6 matching bases. V dropped 2 bases and J dropped 7 bases, with 15 bases sitting between them. In germline, CDR1 is SGHTA, CDR2 FQGNSA. This CDR3 is 14 amino acids long.

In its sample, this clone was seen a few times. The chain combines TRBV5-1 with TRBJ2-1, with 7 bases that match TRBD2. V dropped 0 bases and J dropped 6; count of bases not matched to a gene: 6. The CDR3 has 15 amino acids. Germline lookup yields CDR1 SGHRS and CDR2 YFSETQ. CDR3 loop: CASSLDRGSANEQFF. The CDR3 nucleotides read TGCGCCAGCAGCTTGGATCGCGGGAGCGCCAATGAGCAGTTCTTC.

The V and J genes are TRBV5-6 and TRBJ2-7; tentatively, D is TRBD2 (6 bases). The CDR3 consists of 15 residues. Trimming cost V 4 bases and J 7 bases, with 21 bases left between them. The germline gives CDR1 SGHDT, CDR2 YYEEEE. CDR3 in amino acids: CASSLGVGGPREQYF. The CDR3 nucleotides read TGTGCCAGCAGCCTCGGGGTGGGAGGCCCAAGGGAGCAGTACTTC.

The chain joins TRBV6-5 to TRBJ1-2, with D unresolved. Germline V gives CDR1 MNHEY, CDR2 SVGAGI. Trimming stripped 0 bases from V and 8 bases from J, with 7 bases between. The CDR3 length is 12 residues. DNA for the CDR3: TGTGCCAGCAGTTACTCCTCCGTGGGCTACACCTTC. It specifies CASSYSSVGYTF.

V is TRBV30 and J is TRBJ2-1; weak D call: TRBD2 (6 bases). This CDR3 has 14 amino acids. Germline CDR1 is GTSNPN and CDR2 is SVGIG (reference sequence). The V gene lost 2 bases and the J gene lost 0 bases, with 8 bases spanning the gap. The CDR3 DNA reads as TGTGCCTGGAGTCGGGGGAGCTCCTACAATGAGCAGTTCTTC. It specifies CAWSRGSSYNEQFF.

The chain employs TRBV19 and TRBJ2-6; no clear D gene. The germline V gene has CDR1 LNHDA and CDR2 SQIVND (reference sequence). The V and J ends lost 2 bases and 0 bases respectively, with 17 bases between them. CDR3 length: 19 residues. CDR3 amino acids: CASSILAAVPLSGANVLTF. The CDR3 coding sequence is TGTGCCAGTAGTATACTCGCCGCAGTCCCCCTCTCTGGGGCCAACGTCCTGACTTTC. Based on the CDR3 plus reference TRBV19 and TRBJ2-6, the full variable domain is DGGITQSPKYLFRKEGQNVTLSCEQNLNHDAMYWYRQDPGQGLRLIYYSQIVNDFQKGDIAEGYSVSREKKESFPLTVTSAQKNPTAFYLCASSILAAVPLSGANVLTFGAGSRLTVL.

Written as DNA, the CDR3 is TGCAGTGCTACCTTCACAGATACGCAGTATTTT. It is translated as CSATFTDTQYF. This rearrangement joins TRBV20-1 to TRBJ2-3; no definite D call. Per the germline V gene, CDR1 is DFQATT and CDR2 is SNEGSKA (reference sequence). The V gene lost 4 bases and the J gene lost 2 bases, with 4 bases spanning the gap. The CDR3 is made up of 11 amino acids.

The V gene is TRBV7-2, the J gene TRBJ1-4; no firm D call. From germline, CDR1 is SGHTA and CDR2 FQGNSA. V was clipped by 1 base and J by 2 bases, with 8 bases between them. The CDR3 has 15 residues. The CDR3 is CASSLVSSTNEKLFF. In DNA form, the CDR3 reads TGTGCCAGCAGCTTAGTCTCCAGTACTAATGAAAAACTGTTTTTT.

CDR3 sequence reads: CAWSLPGNSPLHF. The CDR3 DNA reads as TGTGCCTGGAGTTTGCCCGGGAATTCACCCCTCCACTTT. The gene calls are TRBV30 and TRBJ1-6; D is uncertain. This CDR3 contains 13 residues. Per the germline V gene, CDR1 is GTSNPN and CDR2 is SVGIG (reference sequence). Trimming left V 2 bases short and J 7 bases short, with 9 bases between. Based on the CDR3 plus reference TRBV30 and TRBJ1-6, the full variable domain is SQTIHQWPATLVQPVGSPLSLECTVEGTSNPNLYWYRQAAGRGLQLLFYSVGIGQISSEVPQNLSASRPQDRQFILSSKKLLLSDSGFYLCAWSLPGNSPLHFGNGTRLTVT.

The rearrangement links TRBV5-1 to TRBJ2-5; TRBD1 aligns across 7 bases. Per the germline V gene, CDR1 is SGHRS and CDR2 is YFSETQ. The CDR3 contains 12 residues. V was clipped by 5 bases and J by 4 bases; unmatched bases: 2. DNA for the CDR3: TGCGCCAGCAGGGCAGGGGGAGAGACCCAGTACTTC. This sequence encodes CASRAGGETQYF.

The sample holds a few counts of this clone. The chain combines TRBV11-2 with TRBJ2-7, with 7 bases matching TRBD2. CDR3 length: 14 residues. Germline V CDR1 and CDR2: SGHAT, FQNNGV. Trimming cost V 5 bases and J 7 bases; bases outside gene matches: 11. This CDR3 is CASSHTPGGYEQYF. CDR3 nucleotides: TGTGCCAGCAGCCACACCCCCGGGGGGTATGAGCAGTACTTC. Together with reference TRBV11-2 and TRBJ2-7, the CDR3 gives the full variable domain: EAGVAQSPRYKIIEKRQSVAFWCNPISGHATLYWYQQILGQGPKLLIQFQNNGVVDDSQLPKDRFSAERLKGVDSTLKIQPAKLEDSAVYLCASSHTPGGYEQYFGPGTRLTVT.

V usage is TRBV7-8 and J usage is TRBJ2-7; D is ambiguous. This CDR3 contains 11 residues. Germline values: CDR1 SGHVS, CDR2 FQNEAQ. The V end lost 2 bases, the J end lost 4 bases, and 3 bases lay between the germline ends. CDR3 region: CASSLRYEQYF. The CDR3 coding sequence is TGTGCCAGCAGCTTACGGTACGAGCAGTACTTC.

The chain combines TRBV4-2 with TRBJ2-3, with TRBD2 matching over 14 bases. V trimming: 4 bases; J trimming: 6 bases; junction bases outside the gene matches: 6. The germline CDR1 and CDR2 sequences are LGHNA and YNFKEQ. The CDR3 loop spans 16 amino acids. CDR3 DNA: TGTGCCAGCAGCCCGCGACTAGCGGGAGGGCCGGATACGCAGTATTTT. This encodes CASSPRLAGGPDTQYF.

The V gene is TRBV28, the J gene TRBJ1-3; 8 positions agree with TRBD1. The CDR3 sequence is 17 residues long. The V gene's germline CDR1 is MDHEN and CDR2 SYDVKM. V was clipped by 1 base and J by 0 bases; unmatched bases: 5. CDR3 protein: CASSLSGTGHSGNTIYF. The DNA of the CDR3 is TGTGCCAGCAGTTTATCGGGGACAGGCCACTCTGGAAACACCATATATTTT.

CDR3: CASSFGQGYTGELFF. CDR3 bases: TGTGCCAGCAGCTTCGGGCAGGGGTACACCGGGGAGCTGTTTTTT. This chain joins TRBV11-2 and TRBJ2-2; D possibly corresponds to TRBD1 (6 bases). The CDR3 has 15 residues. Trimming removed 3 bases from V and 3 bases from J, with 11 bases in between. Germline V CDR1 and CDR2: SGHAT, FQNNGV.

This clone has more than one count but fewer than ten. The CDR3 DNA follows: TGTGCCAGCAGCTTGCCCACAGGGACAGAGACCCAGTACTTC. As protein: CASSLPTGTETQYF. The chain couples TRBV5-5 to TRBJ2-5; D is possibly TRBD1 (6 bases). Germline loops: CDR1 SGHKS, CDR2 YYEKEE (reference sequence). The CDR3 is 14 residues long. V gave up 1 base and J gave up 4 bases, with 11 bases separating them.

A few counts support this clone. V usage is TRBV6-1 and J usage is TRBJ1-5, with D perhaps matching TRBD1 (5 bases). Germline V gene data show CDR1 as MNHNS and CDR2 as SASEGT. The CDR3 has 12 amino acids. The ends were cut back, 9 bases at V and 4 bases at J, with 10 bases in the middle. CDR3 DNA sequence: TGTGCCAGTAAGACAGTGAATCAGCCCCAGCATTTT. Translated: CASKTVNQPQHF.

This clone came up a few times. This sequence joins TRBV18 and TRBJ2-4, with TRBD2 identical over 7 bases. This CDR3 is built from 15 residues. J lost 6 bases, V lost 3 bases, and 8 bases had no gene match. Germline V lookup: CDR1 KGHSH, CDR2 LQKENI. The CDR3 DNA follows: TGTGCCAGCTCACCTAGGACTAGTCGTACAAACATTCAGTACTTC. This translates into CASSPRTSRTNIQYF.

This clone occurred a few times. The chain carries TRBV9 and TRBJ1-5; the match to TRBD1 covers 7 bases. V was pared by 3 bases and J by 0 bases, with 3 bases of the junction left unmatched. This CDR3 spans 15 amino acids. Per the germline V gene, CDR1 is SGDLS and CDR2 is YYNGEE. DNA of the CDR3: TGTGCCAGCAGCGGGGGACAGAATAGCAATCAGCCCCAGCATTTT. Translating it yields CASSGGQNSNQPQHF.

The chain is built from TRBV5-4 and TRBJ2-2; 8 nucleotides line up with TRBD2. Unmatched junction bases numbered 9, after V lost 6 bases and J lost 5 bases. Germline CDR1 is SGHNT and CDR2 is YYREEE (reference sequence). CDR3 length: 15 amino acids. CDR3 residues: CASTFSGGITGELFF. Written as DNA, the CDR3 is TGTGCCAGCACCTTTTCGGGGGGGATAACCGGGGAGCTGTTTTTT.

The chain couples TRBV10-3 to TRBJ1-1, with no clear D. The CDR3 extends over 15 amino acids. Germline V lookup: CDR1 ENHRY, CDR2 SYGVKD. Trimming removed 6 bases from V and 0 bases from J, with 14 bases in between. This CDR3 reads CAIRPQASLNTEAFF. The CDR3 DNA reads TGTGCCATCAGACCCCAGGCCAGTCTGAACACTGAAGCTTTCTTT.

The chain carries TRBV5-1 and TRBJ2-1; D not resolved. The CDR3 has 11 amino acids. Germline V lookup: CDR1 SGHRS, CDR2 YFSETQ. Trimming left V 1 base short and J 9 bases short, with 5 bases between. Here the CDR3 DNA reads TGCGCCAGCAGCTTGTCCGGTGAGCAGTTCTTC. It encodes CASSLSGEQFF. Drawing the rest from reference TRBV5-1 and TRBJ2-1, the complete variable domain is KAGVTQTPRYLIKTRGQQVTLSCSPISGHRSVSWYQQTPGQGLQFLFEYFSETQRNKGNFPGRFSGRQFSNSRSEMNVSTLELGDSALYLCASSLSGEQFFGPGTRLTVL.

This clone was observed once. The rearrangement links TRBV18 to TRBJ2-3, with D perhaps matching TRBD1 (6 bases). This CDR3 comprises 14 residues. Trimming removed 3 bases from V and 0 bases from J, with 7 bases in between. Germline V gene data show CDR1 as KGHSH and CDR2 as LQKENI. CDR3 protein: CASSPGQSTDTQYF. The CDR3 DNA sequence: TGTGCCAGCTCACCCGGACAGAGCACAGATACGCAGTATTTT. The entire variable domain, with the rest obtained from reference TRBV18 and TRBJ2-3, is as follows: NAGVMQNPRHLVRRRGQEARLRCSPMKGHSHVYWYRQLPEEGLKFMVYLQKENIIDESGMPKERFSAEFPKEGPSILRIQQVVRGDSAAYFCASSPGQSTDTQYFGPGTRLTVL.

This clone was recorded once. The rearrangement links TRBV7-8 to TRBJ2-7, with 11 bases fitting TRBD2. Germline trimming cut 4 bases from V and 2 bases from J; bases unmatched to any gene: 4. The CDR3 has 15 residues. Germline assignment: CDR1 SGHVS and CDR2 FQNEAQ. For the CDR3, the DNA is TGTGCCAGCAGCTCTCTAGCGGGAGGTACCTACGAGCAGTACTTC. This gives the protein CASSSLAGGTYEQYF.